Presented here are 17 T cell receptor beta chains from one specimen sequenced in a study of cytomegalovirus exposure and HLA in healthy donors. Measured with immunoSEQ multiplex PCR; TCRdb has only the in-frame clones, and not every one. The profile shows some 320,000 clones, approximately 90% of them singletons. Sequencing input: PBMCs. The receptor set was obtained from a woman in her 30s in good health and CMV-seropositive.

The V call is TRBV4-3, the J call TRBJ1-3; 7 nucleotides agree with TRBD1. The CDR3 is made up of 15 amino acids. The V gene end was trimmed by 3 bases and the J gene end by 5 bases; junction bases not matched to a gene: 7. From germline, CDR1 is LGHNA and CDR2 YSLEER. The DNA of the CDR3 is TGCGCCAGCAGCCATGCCGACAGGGCAAGAAACACCATATATTTT. It is translated as CASSHADRARNTIYF.

The rearrangement uses TRBV7-6 and TRBJ2-1; TRBD2 aligns across 12 bases. Germline CDR1 reads SGHVS; CDR2 reads FNYEAQ. V dropped 1 base and J dropped 9; count of bases not matched to a gene: 16. CDR3 length: 19 amino acids. CDR3 in DNA: TGTGCCAGCAGCTTAGTTCCCCAGACTAGCGGGAGAGTGCTGGGTGAGCAGTTCTTC. This codes for CASSLVPQTSGRVLGEQFF.

The chain uses TRBV6-1 and TRBJ1-1; no reliable D call. V gave up 0 bases and J gave up 1 base, with 9 bases separating them. Looked up from germline, CDR1 is MNHNS and CDR2 is SASEGT. This CDR3 contains 15 residues. The CDR3 loop is CASSEAVGWNTEAFF. CDR3 sequence (DNA): TGTGCCAGCAGTGAAGCGGTGGGTTGGAACACTGAAGCTTTCTTT.

This clone was seen a single time. The chain is built from TRBV5-1 and TRBJ2-7; 8 bases are shared with TRBD1. The CDR3 is made up of 15 amino acids. The V gene end was trimmed by 1 base and the J gene end by 2 bases; junction bases not matched to a gene: 5. Germline V CDR1 and CDR2: SGHRS, YFSETQ. The CDR3 spells CASSLRQGATYEQYF. The CDR3 DNA is TGCGCCAGCAGCTTGCGGCAGGGGGCCACCTACGAGCAGTACTTC.

The chain recombines TRBV29-1 with TRBJ1-2, with 8 bases that match TRBD1. The CDR3 runs 13 residues. Trimming removed 4 bases from V and 4 bases from J; junction bases left unmatched: 5. The germline gives CDR1 SQVTM, CDR2 ANQGSEA. CDR3 region: CSVAQGGGYGYTF. In DNA, the CDR3 is TGCAGCGTTGCACAGGGGGGAGGCTATGGCTACACCTTC.

The rearrangement joins TRBV28 to TRBJ2-7; possible D gene TRBD2, 6 bases. The CDR3 sequence is 12 residues long. Trimming left V 11 bases short and J 2 bases short, with 13 bases between. Per the germline V gene, CDR1 is MDHEN and CDR2 is SYDVKM. The chain's CDR3 is CASPGVTYEQYF. The CDR3 DNA reads TGTGCCTCCCCGGGAGTTACCTACGAGCAGTACTTC. Looking up the rest from reference TRBV28 and TRBJ2-7 gives the full variable domain: DVKVTQSSRYLVKRTGEKVFLECVQDMDHENMFWYRQDPGLGLRLIYFSYDVKMKEKGDIPEGYSVSREKKERFSLILESASTNQTSMYLCASPGVTYEQYFGPGTRLTVT.

The chain carries TRBV7-2 and TRBJ2-3; D possibly matches TRBD1 or TRBD2 (6 bases each). Per the germline V gene, CDR1 is SGHTA and CDR2 is FQGNSA. The CDR3 runs 15 residues. With 6 bases removed from V and 2 bases from J, the gap between germline ends came to 15 bases. As DNA, the CDR3 is TGTGCCAGCAGTCTAACGGGGGCTAACACAGATACGCAGTATTTT. Residues: CASSLTGANTDTQYF.

This rearrangement joins TRBV9 to TRBJ2-3; 7 nucleotides agree with TRBD1. Trimming at V came to 3 bases and at J to 2 bases, leaving 9 bases not matched to a gene. Per the germline V gene, CDR1 is SGDLS and CDR2 is YYNGEE. The CDR3 consists of 16 residues. CDR3 sequence reads: CASSAGTGQYTDTQYF. The DNA for the CDR3 is TGTGCCAGCAGCGCAGGTACGGGACAGTACACAGATACGCAGTATTTT.

The chain carries TRBV18 and TRBJ2-7; TRBD1 matches at 7 bases. Germline V gene lookup returns CDR1 KGHSH and CDR2 LQKENI. This CDR3 has 15 amino acids. V shed 3 bases, J shed 2 bases, and the junction held 7 bases outside the gene matches. As DNA, the CDR3 is TGTGCCAGCTCACCTCGACAGGGTGCTGCCTACGAGCAGTACTTC. This sequence encodes CASSPRQGAAYEQYF.

The V call is TRBV6-5, the J call TRBJ2-5; D gene ambiguous. V shed 6 bases and J shed 1 base, with 12 bases lying between them. CDR1 MNHEY and CDR2 SVGAGI come from the germline V gene. The CDR3 has 14 amino acids. The CDR3 region is CASRWPGPQETQYF. The CDR3, as DNA: TGTGCCAGCAGATGGCCGGGCCCCCAAGAGACCCAGTACTTC.

This chain joins TRBV30 and TRBJ2-1, with no clear D. Germline CDR1 is GTSNPN and CDR2 is SVGIG (reference sequence). The V gene lost 4 bases and the J gene lost 7 bases, with 8 bases spanning the gap. This CDR3 comprises 11 residues. For the CDR3, the DNA is TGTGCCTGGACTTCACGTAATGAGCAGTTCTTC. Translated, it gives CAWTSRNEQFF.

This clone was seen only a few times. The genes are TRBV5-1 and TRBJ1-1; D remains ambiguous. Germline CDR1 is SGHRS and CDR2 is YFSETQ. The CDR3 runs to 13 residues. V was clipped by 5 bases and J by 0 bases, with 8 bases between them. The CDR3 sequence: CASRDILNTEAFF. DNA of the CDR3: TGCGCCAGCAGAGACATCTTGAACACTGAAGCTTTCTTT. The full variable domain, in which reference TRBV5-1 and TRBJ1-1 provide the parts outside the CDR3, is KAGVTQTPRYLIKTRGQQVTLSCSPISGHRSVSWYQQTPGQGLQFLFEYFSETQRNKGNFPGRFSGRQFSNSRSEMNVSTLELGDSALYLCASRDILNTEAFFGQGTRLTVV.

The rearrangement links TRBV6-5 to TRBJ1-1; D is ambiguous. This CDR3 comprises 13 residues. V lost 1 base and J 6 bases, leaving 9 bases between the germline ends. Germline V gene lookup returns CDR1 MNHEY and CDR2 SVGAGI. The CDR3 spells CASSYYGQSEAFF. The CDR3 nucleotides are TGTGCCAGCAGTTACTACGGTCAGTCTGAAGCTTTCTTT.

The genes are TRBV2 and TRBJ1-3, with D tentatively TRBD1 (6 bases). Looked up from germline, CDR1 is SNHLY and CDR2 is FYNNEI. The CDR3 has 15 amino acids. V was cut by 6 bases and J by 0 bases, with 12 bases left in between. CDR3 in amino acids: CASSPDRLSGNTIYF. The CDR3 bases are TGTGCCAGCAGCCCAGACAGGCTCTCTGGAAACACCATATATTTT.

This chain connects TRBV29-1 to TRBJ2-7, with D possibly being TRBD1 (6 bases). Looked up from germline, CDR1 is SQVTM and CDR2 is ANQGSEA. The CDR3 consists of 14 residues. V gave up 5 bases and J gave up 2 bases, with 16 bases separating them. DNA of the CDR3: TGCAGCGTTCTAAGGATGGACAGAACCTACGAGCAGTACTTC. Translated: CSVLRMDRTYEQYF.

The gene calls are TRBV2 and TRBJ1-4; 9 bases line up with TRBD1. Unmatched junction bases numbered 6, after V lost 7 bases and J lost 0 bases. CDR1 and CDR2 (germline): SNHLY, FYNNEI. This CDR3 spans 16 amino acids. The CDR3 region has the DNA TGTGCCAGCAAAGGACAGGGGATTGCAACTAATGAAAAACTGTTTTTT. This encodes CASKGQGIATNEKLFF.

The genes are TRBV7-9 and TRBJ1-2; D remains unclear. CDR3 length: 13 residues. Germline CDR1 SEHNR, CDR2 FQNEAQ (reference sequence). Trimming left V 5 bases short and J 7 bases short, with 14 bases between. The CDR3 loop reads CASSHGPAVGYTF. CDR3 nucleotides: TGTGCCAGCAGCCACGGCCCCGCGGTTGGCTACACCTTC.